This T cell receptor beta chain was captured in a study of CD8+CD57+ T cells in acquired aplastic anemia. Study-wide context: Around 3.2 ug was the average amount of DNA from sorted CD4+ and CD8+ cells.

Template material for TCR beta VDJ and CDR3 profiling consisted of genomic DNA. MiXCR, run by TCRdb on the reads, gives a single entry per CDR3 protein. The profile shows 350,000 to 450,000 distinct CDR3 sequences, 65% to 80% of them singletons. As to this clonotype: Antigen: not known.

Findings and limits, study-wide: The study found no significant CD8+ Simpson's diversity difference between patients and controls. The number of CD8+ CDR3 sequences shared by patients and controls was twenty-nine.

This clonotype originated in a human donor in good health, serving as a control. The sequencing input was sorted CD4+, CD8+, or CD8+CD57+ T cells (not recorded which) from PBMCs.

The CDR3 spells CSASAGSGELEETQYF. The DNA for the CDR3 is TGCAGCGCCTCAGCTGGTTCGGGGGAGTTGGAGGAGACCCAGTACTTC. The rearrangement uses TRBV29-1 and TRBJ2-5, with a tentative D call TRBD2 (6 bases). Trimming shortened V by 7 bases and J by 5 bases, and 26 bases separated the two germline ends. Germline loops: CDR1 SQVTM, CDR2 ANQGSEA. The CDR3 length is 16 residues.